This section outlines one T cell receptor (beta chain) sequence together with its context. The antigen it recognizes is unknown. No base-level quality is on record; no much larger clone is a single base apart. The cohort was made up of 500 to 800 healthy bone marrow donors. At the time of sampling, all cohort members were nominally healthy, though unrecorded immune exposures were likely present. The donor tested CMV seropositive and was one of the 289 seropositive cohort members. A peripheral blood sample was provided by each donor, and peripheral blood mononuclear cells were used for TCR beta sequencing. The Qiagen DNeasy Blood Extraction Kit was used to extract genomic DNA from the blood cell samples. This sample stems from a study of cytomegalovirus exposure and HLA in healthy donors (dated by TCRdb to the late 2010s). Background on the whole study: An earlier analysis of about 560 of the donors reported around 280 Gb of sequence data and around 100 million unique TCR beta sequences obtained from around 170 million T cells. An early release that covered fewer than 800 HLA-typed donors contained around 300 gigabases of sequencing data and 85 million to 100 million unique TCR sequences. Of the 300 to 500 genotyped donors, approximately 81% were placed in the genetic ancestry cluster associated with self-reported Caucasian donors. The study aimed to test whether signatures of past pathogen exposure could be identified by cataloging public T cell receptors. Using immunosequencing, the study profiled T cell repertoires from some 670 subjects and related those repertoires to cytomegalovirus serostatus. In addition to the first cohort of approximately 650 subjects, a separate validation cohort of under 150 different subjects was used. To predict cytomegalovirus infection status, the study combined high-throughput TCR immunosequencing, statistical association of individual TCRs with disease status, and machine learning. To study patterns of TCR occurrence, a later analysis re-analyzed previously published TCR beta repertoires from around 700 donors and added high-resolution HLA genotyping. The later analysis used no new phenotypic data to find candidate immune exposures, relying instead on TCR beta sequences and their occurrence across donors. In an earlier analysis of roughly 540 of the donors, high-throughput TCR beta sequencing was used to judge whether each TCR beta V gene segment behaved as functional or pseudogenic. Donor age, sex, ethnicity and CMV serostatus were collected together with the repertoire data. A later genetic analysis took genome-wide SNP genotypes for about 60% of the roughly 670 donors and used that subset as a discovery cohort. Every discovery cohort repertoire had been produced on one sequencing platform. HLA typing covered class I and class II loci at four-digit resolution. The number of donors typed differed by locus, with roughly 629-640 for A, B, C, DRB1 and DQB1, around 500 for DQA1, 600 to 610 for DPA1, and about 450 for DPB1. Four or five DR-DQ haplotypes were handled as single units for association and clustering because linkage in the cohort was strong. Across some 400 genotyped donors of the cohort, an average of approximately 200,000 unique TCR beta nucleotide sequences per donor were sequenced, and around 20% of those sequences were non-productive. Study-wide findings and limitations: Because HLA typing was unavailable for some donors at each locus, only the typed subset was used in association tests. In a later analysis, the rate of TCR association differed among HLA loci, with DRB1 alleles having the most associated TCRs and HLA-C alleles having the fewest. Only TCR beta chains were sequenced in this cohort, and the absence of alpha or paired-chain data limited detectable features. Three of the identified cytomegalovirus-associated TCR beta chains were confirmed in vitro to be specific for cytomegalovirus antigens. Several of the top co-occurrence clusters appeared to be linked to parvovirus B19, influenza, CMV and Epstein-Barr virus, according to a later analysis. Compared with equally common non-associated chains, HLA-associated TCR beta chains in a later analysis were more clonally expanded and had lower generation probabilities. CMV serostatus was the only immune exposure information available for the cohort. In an earlier analysis of a few hundred of the donors, most TCR beta V segments were observed in productive rearrangements about 90% or about 30% of the time, broadly matching IMGT annotations. Because counts were too low, roughly 16 rarely observed V segments, including chromosome 9 orphons, were excluded from the earlier analysis of 587 of the donors. According to the authors, the approach could potentially be generalized to other disease states and immunological phenotypes. The presence/absence analyses assumed that sequencing depth was roughly uniform across donors, and that assumption may not be true. In a later analysis, 15,000 to 20,000 TCR beta sequences were associated with specific HLA alleles at a false discovery rate of 0.05. A cluster of highly shared sequence variants was judged likely to represent a technical artifact of the sequencing pipeline. In both the original and validation cohorts, the classifier was reported to diagnose cytomegalovirus status with high specificity and sensitivity. In a later genetic analysis, fewer N-insertions in productive TCRs were reported among donors in an Asian-associated ancestry cluster than the roughly 710-donor mean. Assigning TCR associations to individual alleles was difficult when HLA alleles, especially DR and DQ, strongly co-occurred. In a later genetic analysis, a missense DCLRE1C variant was associated with V-gene and J-gene trimming of TCR beta chains, and the association was replicated in an independent cohort. A later analysis found that most CMV-associated TCR beta chains appeared HLA-restricted, with HLA associations seemingly driven largely by CMV exposure. The 87-base-pair reads could not distinguish some IMGT-functional V segments, including TRBV6-2 and TRBV6-3, so those segments were excluded. Most TCR sequences were seen in very few donors, while some public TCRs were found in many individuals. A further reported finding was that TCR beta sequences accurately predicted the HLA-A and HLA-B alleles for most subjects in the first cohort. Correlated functional status among segregating V segments might reflect linkage disequilibrium, but an unknown experimental factor could not be ruled out. The study listed 150 to 200 TCR beta chains as associated with cytomegalovirus.

From a lookup of the germline V gene, CDR1 and CDR2 are MNHNS and SASEGT. CDR3 length: 11 amino acids, cysteine to phenylalanine. Kept here is only the CDR3 DNA, which spans 33 bases and is read in frame from base 1. V lost 2 bases and J lost 12 bases; the stretch between them is 8 bases long. The library came from the immunoSEQ multiplex PCR assay. For the multiplex PCR, a mixture combining 60 forward primers for TCR Vbeta segments and 13 reverse primers for TCR Jbeta segments was used. A multiplex PCR assay on genomic DNA amplified the CDR3 region of rearranged TCR beta genes. The amplified TCR beta libraries were sequenced on the Illumina HiSeq System as 87-base-pair reads. Concerning the study's data processing: In a later analysis, tens of millions of unique TCR beta chains were counted across the approximately 640 repertoires, and around 10 million of these chains were shared by at least two donors. A nearest-neighbor algorithm error-corrected the raw reads and collapsed the reads into unique sequences, merging closely related sequences to remove PCR and sequencing errors. Alignment of CDR3 sequences to IMGT reference sequences was used to assign V, D and J gene segments. For a sequence to be retained, a match of at least six nucleotides to both a V gene segment and a J gene segment was required. A rearrangement was called productive if the CDR3 had no stop codons and remained in frame with V and J, and every other rearrangement was called non-productive. Following IMGT convention, CDR3 was defined as the stretch from the second conserved V-encoded cysteine to the conserved J-encoded phenylalanine. The earlier analysis of fewer than 700 of the donors excluded sequences that lacked an unambiguous match to a single V gene segment. An earlier analysis of fewer than 750 of the donors called V segments functional above 56.7% productive rearrangements and segregating when the between-donor standard deviation exceeded 5%. To diagnose cytomegalovirus status from the catalog of TCR beta chain sequences, a statistical classification framework was built. In a later analysis, TCR nucleotide sequences were compared against IMGT/GENE-DB human TR gene sequences so that V and J genes could be assigned. Using the TCRdist pipeline, a later analysis assigned CDR3 sequences along with most-parsimonious VDJ recombination scenarios. A later analysis defined each TCR beta chain by its CDR3 amino acid sequence plus V-gene family, and excluded reads lacking a unique V-gene family. In a later analysis, 450 to 600 highly shared, low-generation-probability nucleotide sequences were removed to address suspected cross-contamination and a sequencing artifact. A later analysis calculated a clonal expansion index for each public chain from normalized within-repertoire ranks of inferred template counts. Generation probabilities in a later analysis came from a VDJ recombination model fitted to out-of-frame rearrangements, and those results were checked against IGoR. A later analysis scored TCR-TCR, TCR-HLA and TCR-CMV co-occurrence with hypergeometric tests, applying a repertoire-size bias correction to TCR pairs. In a later analysis, false discovery rates were estimated by permuting HLA or CMV assignments 20 times. In a later analysis, co-occurring TCRs were grouped using DBSCAN, with TCRdist sequence similarity added in when clustering inside HLA-allele-positive subsets. Repertoires with fewer than 30,000 or more than 120,000 public chains, plus five repertoires with anomalous nucleotide sharing, were excluded from co-occurrence clustering. TCRdb obtained this table from immuneACCESS and retained in-frame rearrangements with V and J assigned. These tables miss some clones; where compared with another copy, unresolved V genes account for less than half of the shortfall, and the remainder is unexplained. V and J calls and clone size are copied from that table; D and trimming were computed from the DNA. Counted in this sample were about 98,000 clones; more than 70% of them appeared once. Over 9.5% of the sample goes to the ten largest clones.

The sample was PBMCs. The TCR sequence derives from a man between 18 and 35 years old in good health and CMV-seropositive. The chain joins TRBV6-1 to TRBJ1-5, with the D gene not confidently named. The DNA reads TGTGCCAGCAGTGAATGGGAGCTCCAGCATTTT. This encodes CASSEWELQHF.